This record looks at one T cell receptor (beta chain) sequence and its context. The target of this receptor is not known. The input lacks base qualities; no much larger clone sits a single base away. The immunoSEQ Assay, a bias-controlled multiplex PCR, was used to amplify TCRbeta CDR3 regions from genomic DNA. In the paper's pipeline: The number of nucleated cells in each sample was estimated from the amplification of reference gene primers within the assay. Sequence reads were collapsed and filtered to measure the absolute abundance of every unique TCRbeta CDR3 rearrangement. For each sample, productive Simpson clonality was calculated by taking the square root of Simpson's diversity index across productive rearrangements. What TCRdb holds here is the immuneACCESS table cut down to in-frame rearrangements. Part of the clones is not present; checked against another copy, under half of the missing clones reflect an unresolved V gene, and the others are unexplained. V and J calls and clone size are those listed in that table; D and trimming were worked out from the DNA. A total of 45,000 to 50,000 clones appear in this sample, around 80% of them only once. The leading ten clones occupy roughly 8% of the sample.

V loses 4 bases of germline sequence and J loses 1 base, and the interval between the two ends is 13 bases. The CDR3 covers 15 residues, taking in both the cysteine and the phenylalanine. The entry retains the CDR3 DNA only, 45 bases that are in frame from base 1. The germline V gene yields KGHSH for CDR1 and LQKENI for CDR2. The data are from a study of blood T cell repertoires in COVID-19 (dated by TCRdb to 2020 to 2021). In the study overall: Samples from collaborators originated in the United States, Italy and Spain and spanned both the acute and convalescent phases of COVID-19. Samples came from the ongoing ImmuneRACE study (first 160 participants) plus 1,254 subjects from 6 global collaborators. Subjects who had been exposed to COVID-19, were actively infected with it, or had recovered from it provided the deeply sampled blood TCRbeta repertoires that made up the dataset. A freely available public database, intended as a resource for researchers studying the immune response to SARS-CoV-2, is where the repertoires were released. The prospective study material was composed of cDNA or gDNA derived from T cells, B-cell-depleted T cells, or PBMCs. Where available, HLA class I and class II types were taken from metadata supplied by the sample provider and were not determined by assay-based typing. A de-identified subject ID, COVID-19 status, age in years and sex were almost always included in the sample metadata.

Each collaborating institution followed its own protocols to collect whole blood in K2EDTA tubes. For TCRbeta analysis, collaborators shipped samples as frozen whole blood, isolated PBMCs, or DNA extracted from either of those sample types. The paper as a whole reports these results and caveats: The amount of clinical and demographic metadata varied by source and participant and was provided uncurated.

The rearrangement joined TRBV18 to TRBJ1-1; possibly the D gene is TRBD1, per 6 matching bases. Material for sequencing was peripheral blood. The clonotype comes from an elderly man in a cohort sampled during active COVID-19. Read as DNA, the sequence is TGTGCCAGCTCACTAGCGGGGGGCTCGAACACTGAAGCTTTCTTT. This encodes CASSLAGGSNTEAFF. Reference TRBV18 and TRBJ1-1 genes cover what lies past the CDR3, so the full variable domain is NAGVMQNPRHLVRRRGQEARLRCSPMKGHSHVYWYRQLPEEGLKFMVYLQKENIIDESGMPKERFSAEFPKEGPSILRIQQVVRGDSAAYFCASSLAGGSNTEAFFGQGTRLTVV.